A single sample is the source of the 18 T cell receptor beta chains below, sequenced in a study of OX40 agonist ivuxolimab in advanced cancers. Generated by immunoSEQ multiplex PCR, the TCRdb table keeps only in-frame clones and is missing some. The sample records 68,000 or so clones, roughly 80% being singletons. Material: CD4+ or CD8+ T cells sorted from blood, obtained in a trial of the OX40 agonist ivuxolimab. The receptors shown here come from an adult with an advanced solid tumor such as melanoma, head and neck, liver or kidney cancer.

This chain connects TRBV20-1 to TRBJ2-5; unclear D gene. The germline V gene encodes CDR1 DFQATT and CDR2 SNEGSKA (reference sequence). This CDR3 comprises 11 residues. Trimming stripped 5 bases from V and 2 bases from J, with 6 bases between. Written as DNA, the CDR3 is TGCAGTGCTTCCAATCAAGAGACCCAGTACTTC. It is translated as CSASNQETQYF.

The J gene is TRBJ1-6, the V gene TRBV7-3; 7 nucleotides align to TRBD1. The CDR3 consists of 14 residues. CDR1 SGHTA and CDR2 FQGTGA come from the germline V gene. The V and J ends lost 4 bases and 7 bases, in that order; junction bases with no gene match: 4. CDR3 nucleotides: TGTGCCAGCAGCTCCGGGACAGAGAATTCACCCCTCCACTTT. Residues: CASSSGTENSPLHF.

The chain couples TRBV2 to TRBJ1-1; a weak D match, TRBD1 (5 bases). Trimming took 5 bases from V and 5 from J, leaving 12 bases between them. The CDR3 is 13 residues long. In germline, CDR1 is SNHLY, CDR2 FYNNEI. The CDR3: CASSQDSATEAFF. In DNA, the CDR3 is TGTGCCAGCAGTCAAGACAGTGCTACTGAAGCTTTCTTT.

This clone showed up just a few times. This chain links TRBV28 with TRBJ2-5; a weak D match, TRBD2 (5 bases). CDR3 length: 14 residues. The germline V and J ends were trimmed by 2 bases and 4 bases, with 11 bases remaining between them. CDR1 MDHEN and CDR2 SYDVKM come from the germline V gene. The DNA of the CDR3 is TGTGCCAGCAGTTTAAAGCTAGCCCGAGAGACCCAGTACTTC. It specifies CASSLKLARETQYF.

The chain has TRBV6-1 and TRBJ1-5; 9 positions match TRBD1. Germline CDR1 reads MNHNS; CDR2 reads SASEGT. The CDR3 is 13 residues long. J was trimmed by 7 bases and V by 3 bases; bases with no gene match: 1. The CDR3 region has the DNA TGTGCCAGCAGTGAGGACAGGGGCCAGCCCCAGCATTTT. Protein sequence: CASSEDRGQPQHF.

The rearrangement links TRBV9 to TRBJ2-2, with 13 bases matching TRBD2. There are 18 residues in the CDR3. Germline lookup yields CDR1 SGDLS and CDR2 YYNGEE. V lost 4 bases and J lost 0; bases outside the gene matches: 6. CDR3 nucleotides: TGTGCCAGCAGCCCTCGACTAGCGGGAGGTCCGAACACCGGGGAGCTGTTTTTT. The encoded protein is CASSPRLAGGPNTGELFF.

This rearrangement joins TRBV10-2 to TRBJ1-2; tentatively, D is TRBD1 (6 bases). This CDR3 spans 15 amino acids. Germline V lookup: CDR1 WSHSY, CDR2 SAAADI. V lost 3 bases, J lost 2 bases, and 13 bases lay in between. CDR3 DNA: TGCGCCAGCAGTGACCCGGGGGGGGGCAACTATGGCTACACCTTC. This sequence encodes CASSDPGGGNYGYTF.

This clone was seen just once. The CDR3 nucleotides read TGCGCCAGCAGCTTGGAAGGATTGAATTCACCCCTCCACTTT. It codes for CASSLEGLNSPLHF. The chain couples TRBV5-1 to TRBJ1-6; D is unclear. Germline V CDR1 and CDR2: SGHRS, YFSETQ. V was pared by 0 bases and J by 7 bases, with 8 bases between. The CDR3 is 14 amino acids.

This chain joins TRBV27 and TRBJ2-2; D may match TRBD1 or TRBD2 (6 bases each). Germline-derived CDR1 and CDR2 are MNHEY and SMNVEV (reference sequence). The CDR3 contains 16 residues. V lost 3 bases to trimming and J lost 3 bases, with 14 bases between them. This CDR3 is CASSFRGELDTGELFF. In DNA form, the CDR3 reads TGTGCCAGCAGTTTTAGGGGGGAACTGGACACCGGGGAGCTGTTTTTT.

This clone was seen just once. The V and J genes are TRBV19 and TRBJ2-1; 12 nucleotides align to TRBD2. There are 16 residues in the CDR3. J gave up 4 bases and V 5 bases, and 6 bases lay outside the gene matches. Germline V gives CDR1 LNHDA, CDR2 SQIVND (reference sequence). This CDR3 reads CASSSLTSGSYNEQFF. The DNA for the CDR3 is TGTGCCAGTAGTTCCCTGACTAGCGGGAGTTACAATGAGCAGTTCTTC.

V gene TRBV7-8 combines with J gene TRBJ2-7; D ambiguous. This CDR3 has 13 residues. V gave up 5 bases and J gave up 3 bases, with 11 bases separating them. The germline CDR1 and CDR2 sequences are SGHVS and FQNEAQ. As DNA, the CDR3 is TGTGCCAGCAGCAATTCATGGGGCTACGAGCAGTACTTC. This gives the protein CASSNSWGYEQYF.

The chain joins TRBV5-4 to TRBJ2-6; no firm D call. This CDR3 contains 13 residues. The V gene lost 9 bases and the J gene lost 2 bases, with 9 bases spanning the gap. Germline assignment: CDR1 SGHNT and CDR2 YYREEE (reference sequence). The DNA of the CDR3 is TGTGCCACCAGGTCAGCTGGGGCCAACGTCCTGACTTTC. Its protein product is CATRSAGANVLTF.

This chain uses TRBV4-1 with TRBJ1-2; 9 positions match TRBD1. CDR1 and CDR2 (germline): MGHRA, YSYEKL. J gave up 1 base and V 5 bases, and 5 bases lay outside the gene matches. The CDR3 spans 15 residues. The CDR3 spells CASSTGQGFNYGYTF. The DNA of the CDR3 is TGCGCCAGCAGCACGGGACAGGGATTTAACTATGGCTACACCTTC.

This chain joins TRBV5-7 and TRBJ2-2; D is possibly TRBD1 (5 bases). TRBV5-7 has ORF status, its function being uncertain. There are 15 residues in the CDR3. V was clipped by 4 bases and J by 2 bases, with 12 bases between them. CDR3: CASSPRTTNTGELFF. CDR3 nucleotide sequence: TGTGCCAGCAGCCCAAGGACAACCAACACCGGGGAGCTGTTTTTT.

The genes are TRBV7-2 and TRBJ2-3, with 9 bases fitting TRBD2. The V gene end was trimmed by 5 bases and the J gene end by 1 base; junction bases not matched to a gene: 7. CDR1 is SGHTA and CDR2 is FQGNSA in the germline V gene. The CDR3 is 16 amino acids. The CDR3 nucleotides are TGTGCCAGCAGCCAGAATAGCGGGAGTGGCACAGATACGCAGTATTTT. Residues: CASSQNSGSGTDTQYF.

This clone has only one observation. The chain combines TRBV19 with TRBJ2-3, with D perhaps assigned TRBD1 or TRBD2 (5 bases each). V lost 4 bases to trimming and J lost 1 base, with 9 bases between them. The germline V gene has CDR1 LNHDA and CDR2 SQIVND (reference sequence). This CDR3 region has 14 residues. The CDR3 spells CASSKGRGTDTQYF. The CDR3 DNA sequence: TGTGCCAGTAGTAAGGGGAGAGGCACAGATACGCAGTATTTT.

V gene TRBV7-3 combines with J gene TRBJ1-3; TRBD1 might be the D (5 bases). Per the germline V gene, CDR1 is SGHTA and CDR2 is FQGTGA. V lost 5 bases and J 4 bases, leaving 9 bases between the germline ends. The CDR3 runs to 13 residues. This CDR3 reads CASSLGAGNTIYF. The CDR3 DNA is TGTGCCAGCAGCCTCGGGGCGGGAAACACCATATATTTT.

This chain uses TRBV5-6 with TRBJ2-3; D might be TRBD2 (5 bases). Germline loops: CDR1 SGHDT, CDR2 YYEEEE. The CDR3 contains 15 residues. Trimming cost V 5 bases and J 1 base, with 14 bases left between them. The DNA of the CDR3 is TGTGCCAGCAGTTTAGATGCGGGTGGCACAGATACGCAGTATTTT. Translation: CASSLDAGGTDTQYF.